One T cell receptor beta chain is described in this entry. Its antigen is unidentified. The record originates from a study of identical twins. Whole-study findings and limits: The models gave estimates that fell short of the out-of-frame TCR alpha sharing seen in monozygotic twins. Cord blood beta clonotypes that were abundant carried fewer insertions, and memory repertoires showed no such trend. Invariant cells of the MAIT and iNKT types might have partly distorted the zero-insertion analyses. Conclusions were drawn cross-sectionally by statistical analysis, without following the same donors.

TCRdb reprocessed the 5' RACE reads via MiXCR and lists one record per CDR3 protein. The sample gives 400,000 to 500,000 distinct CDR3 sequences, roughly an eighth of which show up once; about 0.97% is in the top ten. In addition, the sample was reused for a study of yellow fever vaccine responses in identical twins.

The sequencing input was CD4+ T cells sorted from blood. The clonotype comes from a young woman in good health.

DNA of the CDR3: TGTGCCTTCCGGGACTCGAACACCGGGGAGCTGTTTTTT. Its translation is CAFRDSNTGELFF. The genes are TRBV30 and TRBJ2-2; a possible D gene is TRBD2 (6 bases). This CDR3 comprises 13 residues. The V and J ends lost 7 bases and 0 bases respectively, with 9 bases between them. Germline CDR1 is GTSNPN and CDR2 is SVGIG (reference sequence). Combining the CDR3 with reference TRBV30 and TRBJ2-2 gives the whole variable domain SQTIHQWPATLVQPVGSPLSLECTVEGTSNPNLYWYRQAAGRGLQLLFYSVGIGQISSEVPQNLSASRPQDRQFILSSKKLLLSDSGFYLCAFRDSNTGELFFGEGSRLTVL.